This T cell receptor (beta chain) is from a study of blood T cells in healthy people across ages. Germline V gives CDR1 MNHNS, CDR2 SASEGT. The CDR3 is 13 residues long. V was pared by 7 bases and J by 0 bases, with 2 bases of the junction left unmatched. Collection of ten milliliters of peripheral blood was performed for each donor. Using a J-beta primer mix together with a sample-barcoded 5' primer, a second PCR was run for roughly 7 to 11 cycles. MiXCR, run by TCRdb on the 5' RACE reads, gives a single entry per CDR3 protein. The repertoire includes about 1.4 million distinct CDR3 sequences, roughly 60% of them detected once, and over 5.5% sits in the top ten.

The TCR sequence derives from a man in his late teens or twenties in good health. V and J are TRBV6-1 and TRBJ2-7; 8 nucleotides line up with TRBD2. The material sequenced was blood. CDR3 sequence reads: CASTGLGSYEQYF. CDR3 DNA sequence: TGTGCCAGCACGGGACTAGGCTCCTACGAGCAGTACTTC.